Listed below are T cell receptor beta chains from one sample, sequenced in a study of vaccination and CD4 T cells after COVID-19. These receptors' antigens are unknown. MiXCR, run by TCRdb on the PCR reads, gives a single entry per CDR3 protein. The repertoire holds around 18,000 distinct CDR3 sequences, with 53% as singletons. The sequencing here drew on CD4+ T cells from blood, cultured in vitro, taken before SARS-CoV-2 vaccination. The receptors originated from a human donor who had recovered from COVID-19. Each CDR3 is given with its conserved first and last residue. Each record gives: CDR3 DNA, CDR3 protein, D gene, J gene, clone size, V gene. The D gene is left open where the match is weak. Some rows have no size entry. The others give once, few or many, or a class for an expanded clone.

cdr3_nt: TGTGCCAGTAGTATGAGGGGGGCTGGCAATCAGCCCCAGCATTTT; cdr3_aa: CASSMRGAGNQPQHF; d_call: .; j_call: TRBJ1-5; clone_size: .; v_call: TRBV19
cdr3_nt: TGTGCCAGCAGTTCGCGGACAGGGACCTACGAGCAGTACTTC; cdr3_aa: CASSSRTGTYEQYF; d_call: TRBD1; j_call: TRBJ2-7; clone_size: .; v_call: TRBV6-5
cdr3_nt: TGTGCCAGCAGTGAAGTCAGAGGGGCCTATGACTACACCTTC; cdr3_aa: CASSEVRGAYDYTF; d_call: .; j_call: TRBJ1-2; clone_size: .; v_call: TRBV2
cdr3_nt: TGTGCCAGCAGCTTTTCCGCCACAGATACGCAGTATTTT; cdr3_aa: CASSFSATDTQYF; d_call: .; j_call: TRBJ2-3; clone_size: .; v_call: TRBV7-2
cdr3_nt: TGTGCCAGTAGTGATGGTATAGCCAAAAACATTCAGTACTTC; cdr3_aa: CASSDGIAKNIQYF; d_call: .; j_call: TRBJ2-4; clone_size: .; v_call: TRBV19
cdr3_nt: TGTGCCAGCAGTGACAGTTTGGGGAATGAAAAACTGTTTTTT; cdr3_aa: CASSDSLGNEKLFF; d_call: .; j_call: TRBJ1-4; clone_size: .; v_call: TRBV28
cdr3_nt: TGCAGTGCTAGTTTATATGGGAACCAAGAGACCCAGTACTTC; cdr3_aa: CSASLYGNQETQYF; d_call: .; j_call: TRBJ2-5; clone_size: .; v_call: TRBV20-1
cdr3_nt: TGCGCCAGCAGCCCAGAAGCAGGGGCTGGGGCCAACGTCCTGACTTTC; cdr3_aa: CASSPEAGAGANVLTF; d_call: .; j_call: TRBJ2-6; clone_size: few; v_call: TRBV4-3
cdr3_nt: TGCAGTGCACGGGACTACGCATTTACAGATACGCAGTATTTT; cdr3_aa: CSARDYAFTDTQYF; d_call: TRBD2; j_call: TRBJ2-3; clone_size: .; v_call: TRBV20-1
cdr3_nt: TGTGCCAGCAGCCCCGGGACCGGCTATGGCTACACCTTC; cdr3_aa: CASSPGTGYGYTF; d_call: .; j_call: TRBJ1-2; clone_size: .; v_call: TRBV6-1
cdr3_nt: TGCAGTGCTAGTGACACAGGGGGGACGGCTACAGATACGCAGTATTTT; cdr3_aa: CSASDTGGTATDTQYF; d_call: TRBD1; j_call: TRBJ2-3; clone_size: .; v_call: TRBV20-1
cdr3_nt: TGTGCCAGCAGTTTAAGCGGTCGCTACACCTTC; cdr3_aa: CASSLSGRYTF; d_call: .; j_call: TRBJ1-2; clone_size: .; v_call: TRBV28
cdr3_nt: TGTGCCAGCAGAGCCGGGACAGGGTGGGGCCAAGAGACCCAGTACTTC; cdr3_aa: CASRAGTGWGQETQYF; d_call: TRBD1; j_call: TRBJ2-5; clone_size: few; v_call: TRBV2
cdr3_nt: TGTGCCAGCTCGAAACGGACTGAGCAGTACTTC; cdr3_aa: CASSKRTEQYF; d_call: .; j_call: TRBJ2-7; clone_size: .; v_call: TRBV18
cdr3_nt: TGTGCCAGCAGAGTGGGGGAGACCCAGTACTTC; cdr3_aa: CASRVGETQYF; d_call: .; j_call: TRBJ2-5; clone_size: .; v_call: TRBV27
cdr3_nt: TGTGCCAGCAGTGCACTTCACAGGGGTGATACGCAGTATTTT; cdr3_aa: CASSALHRGDTQYF; d_call: TRBD1; j_call: TRBJ2-3; clone_size: once; v_call: TRBV12-3/TRBV12-4
cdr3_nt: TGCGCCAGCAGGGTGCTCCAGGGACAAGAGACCCAGTACTTC; cdr3_aa: CASRVLQGQETQYF; d_call: .; j_call: TRBJ2-5; clone_size: .; v_call: TRBV5-1
cdr3_nt: TGTGCCAGCAGCGGGGACCTCACTACTGGGTACTTC; cdr3_aa: CASSGDLTTGYF; d_call: .; j_call: TRBJ2-5; clone_size: .; v_call: TRBV2
cdr3_nt: TGTGCCAGCAGTGTGCTGGGGACCGGGGAGCTGTTTTTT; cdr3_aa: CASSVLGTGELFF; d_call: .; j_call: TRBJ2-2; clone_size: few; v_call: TRBV7-2
cdr3_nt: TGTGCCAGCAGCCTAGAGAGTTATAATTCACCCCTCCACTTT; cdr3_aa: CASSLESYNSPLHF; d_call: .; j_call: TRBJ1-6; clone_size: few; v_call: TRBV11-2
cdr3_nt: TGCAGTGCAATGAACAGACAGGGCCGCTATGGCTACACCTTC; cdr3_aa: CSAMNRQGRYGYTF; d_call: TRBD1; j_call: TRBJ1-2; clone_size: .; v_call: TRBV20-1
cdr3_nt: TGTGCCAGCAGCTTGTCGGGGGAGGTGTTCGAGCAGTACTTC; cdr3_aa: CASSLSGEVFEQYF; d_call: .; j_call: TRBJ2-7; clone_size: .; v_call: TRBV5-5
cdr3_nt: TGCAGCGCAGTAGCGGGAGCAGAGACCCAGTACTTC; cdr3_aa: CSAVAGAETQYF; d_call: TRBD2; j_call: TRBJ2-5; clone_size: .; v_call: TRBV29-1
cdr3_nt: TGCAGTGCTCAAGCGGACGCCCCCTACGAGCAGTACTTC; cdr3_aa: CSAQADAPYEQYF; d_call: .; j_call: TRBJ2-7; clone_size: .; v_call: TRBV20-1
cdr3_nt: TGTGCCAGCAGCCAGATTACCGGGACCAGGGATTCGGAGACCCAGTACTTC; cdr3_aa: CASSQITGTRDSETQYF; d_call: .; j_call: TRBJ2-5; clone_size: few; v_call: TRBV4-2
cdr3_nt: TGCAGTGCTACACACATTAACACCGGGGAGCTGTTTTTT; cdr3_aa: CSATHINTGELFF; d_call: .; j_call: TRBJ2-2; clone_size: few; v_call: TRBV20-1
cdr3_nt: TGTGCCAGCAGTTTCGACAGGCGCCTCAATCAGCCCCAGCATTTT; cdr3_aa: CASSFDRRLNQPQHF; d_call: .; j_call: TRBJ1-5; clone_size: .; v_call: TRBV7-2
cdr3_nt: TGTGCCAGCAGTGTAGCGGGAATCTCCTACAATGAGCAGTTCTTC; cdr3_aa: CASSVAGISYNEQFF; d_call: TRBD2; j_call: TRBJ2-1; clone_size: once; v_call: TRBV6-1
cdr3_nt: TGTGCCAGCAGCTACCAGGGGGGCGCGGGAAGCAATCAGCCCCAGCATTTT; cdr3_aa: CASSYQGGAGSNQPQHF; d_call: TRBD1; j_call: TRBJ1-5; clone_size: few; v_call: TRBV6-5
cdr3_nt: TGTGCCAGCAGCTACTCGAGCGGGAGGGCCGGCAATGAGCAGTTCTTC; cdr3_aa: CASSYSSGRAGNEQFF; d_call: TRBD2; j_call: TRBJ2-1; clone_size: .; v_call: TRBV7-2
cdr3_nt: TGCAGCGTTGGACTAACGGGCACAGATACGCAGTATTTT; cdr3_aa: CSVGLTGTDTQYF; d_call: .; j_call: TRBJ2-3; clone_size: few; v_call: TRBV29-1
cdr3_nt: TGTGCCAGCAGCCCAGGACTAGCGGGAGAGACCCAGTACTTC; cdr3_aa: CASSPGLAGETQYF; d_call: TRBD2; j_call: TRBJ2-5; clone_size: .; v_call: TRBV12-3/TRBV12-4
cdr3_nt: TGTGCCAGCAGCTTACTGCAGGGGAGCGGGGAGCTGTTTTTT; cdr3_aa: CASSLLQGSGELFF; d_call: .; j_call: TRBJ2-2; clone_size: .; v_call: TRBV11-1